This TCR beta chain was documented in a study of identical twins. Notes on the study in general: Weaker excess twin sharing was observed in beta out-of-frame sequences.

Trimming removed 0 bases from V and 8 bases from J, with 17 bases in between. Per the germline V gene, CDR1 is MNHEY and CDR2 is SVGAGI. The CDR3 is 16 amino acids. TCRdb redid the calling of the 5' RACE reads with MiXCR, one entry per CDR3 protein. The data hold roughly 720,000 distinct CDR3 sequences, with roughly 20% observed a single time. Comment on this clonotype: Its specificity is unknown.

The data also belong to a second study, concerning T cells expressing NK-cell markers.

V and J are TRBV6-5 and TRBJ2-1; the D gene is possibly TRBD2 (6 bases). The receptor was isolated from a woman under 30 in good health. Input material: PBMCs. CDR3 loop: CASSYSIIGSWDEQFF. As DNA, the CDR3 is TGTGCCAGCAGTTACTCTATCATCGGGAGCTGGGATGAGCAGTTCTTC.